The present TCR beta chain was sequenced within a study of Graves' ophthalmopathy and Graves' hyperthyroidism. Regarding the study as a whole: Between ophthalmopathy and stable hyperthyroidism, a 13-signature model drew a separation with 87.88% sensitivity and approximately 77% specificity. Blood also contained most of the expanded thyroid clonotypes above 0.001 frequency.

This clonotype came up many times. Its antigen is unknown. For repertoire sequencing, the TCR beta CDR3 regions were amplified from RNA transcripts. Investigators did first-round RT-PCR with HTBI primers, then second-round multiplex PCR. From the multiplex PCR reads, TCRdb called clonotypes with MiXCR, one entry per CDR3 protein. The sample carries 620,000 or so distinct CDR3 sequences, 20% to 25% recorded once. CDR1 and CDR2 (germline): MDHEN, SYDVKM. Trimming took off 6 bases at V and 5 bases at J, with 17 bases between the two ends. The CDR3 contains 14 residues. Only newly diagnosed hyperthyroidism patients aged 18 to 65, with under 2 months' duration, were enrolled. Orbital computed tomography and thyroid ultrasound, along with TRAb, serum thyroxine and clinical symptoms, underpinned diagnosis.

Sequencing input: peripheral blood. The chain links TRBV28 to TRBJ2-7, with D possibly called TRBD1 or TRBD2 (7 bases each). The origin of this receptor is a woman aged 18 to 35 with stable Graves' hyperthyroidism. Some clones in this sample may be carry-over from other donors' samples. CDR3 in amino acids: CASSGAGQRDEQYF. In nucleotides, the CDR3 is TGTGCCAGCAGCGGAGCGGGACAGCGCGACGAGCAGTACTTC.